This T cell receptor (beta chain) is from a study of cytomegalovirus exposure and HLA in healthy donors. Use of 60 Vbeta and 13 Jbeta primers characterized the PCR. The table came from immunoSEQ multiplex PCR; TCRdb's copy has only in-frame clones and leaves some out. The ten top clones account for 2.5% to 3%, within a sample of 100,000 to 150,000 clones. The germline V gene encodes CDR1 MGHRA and CDR2 YSYEKL. The CDR3 runs to 16 residues. The junction had 4 bases not matched to a gene; V was cut back by 0 bases and J by 5 bases. Study-level findings and limits: Later work found most CMV-associated TCR beta chains apparently HLA-restricted. A missense variant in DCLRE1C was later tied to TCR beta V- and J-gene trimming.

Points on this clone: Its specificity is not known.

The sample was PBMCs. The sequence was obtained from a young man in good health and CMV-seronegative. J is TRBJ2-2 and V is TRBV4-1, with TRBD2 identical over 9 bases. The CDR3 is CASSQEGLAGTGELFF. As DNA, the CDR3 is TGCGCCAGCAGCCAAGAAGGTCTAGCGGGGACCGGGGAGCTGTTTTTT.